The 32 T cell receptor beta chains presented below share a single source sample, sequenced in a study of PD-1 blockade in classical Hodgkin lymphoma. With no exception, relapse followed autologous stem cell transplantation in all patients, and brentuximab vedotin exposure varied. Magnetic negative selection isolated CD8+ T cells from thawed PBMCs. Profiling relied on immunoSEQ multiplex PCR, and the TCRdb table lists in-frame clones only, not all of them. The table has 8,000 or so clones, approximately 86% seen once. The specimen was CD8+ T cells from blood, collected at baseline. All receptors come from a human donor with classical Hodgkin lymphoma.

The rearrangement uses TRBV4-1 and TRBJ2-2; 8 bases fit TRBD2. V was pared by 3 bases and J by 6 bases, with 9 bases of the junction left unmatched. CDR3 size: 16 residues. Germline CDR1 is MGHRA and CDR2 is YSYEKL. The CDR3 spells CASSQNGGEGAGELFF. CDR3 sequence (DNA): TGCGCCAGCAGCCAGAACGGGGGGGAGGGCGCCGGGGAGCTGTTTTTT.

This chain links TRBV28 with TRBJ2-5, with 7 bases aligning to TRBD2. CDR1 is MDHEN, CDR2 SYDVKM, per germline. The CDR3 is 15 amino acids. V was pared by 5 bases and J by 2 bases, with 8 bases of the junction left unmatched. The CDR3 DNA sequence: TGTGCCAGCAGTCCCATTGGGGGGGGGCAAGAGACCCAGTACTTC. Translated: CASSPIGGGQETQYF.

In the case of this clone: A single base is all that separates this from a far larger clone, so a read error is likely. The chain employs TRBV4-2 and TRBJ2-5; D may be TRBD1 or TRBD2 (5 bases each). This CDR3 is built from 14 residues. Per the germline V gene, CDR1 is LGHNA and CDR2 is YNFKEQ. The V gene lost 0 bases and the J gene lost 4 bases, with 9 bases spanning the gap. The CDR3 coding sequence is TGTGCCAGCAGCCAAGAGGGGGATGGAGAGACCCAGTACTTC. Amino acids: CASSQEGDGETQYF.

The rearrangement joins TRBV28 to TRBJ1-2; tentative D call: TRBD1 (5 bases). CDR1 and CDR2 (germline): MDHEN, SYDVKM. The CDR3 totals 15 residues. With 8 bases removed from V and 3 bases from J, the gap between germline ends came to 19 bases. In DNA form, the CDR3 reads TGTGCCAGCGTCTTTAGCTCCAGGGTTGACTATGGCTACACCTTC. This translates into CASVFSSRVDYGYTF.

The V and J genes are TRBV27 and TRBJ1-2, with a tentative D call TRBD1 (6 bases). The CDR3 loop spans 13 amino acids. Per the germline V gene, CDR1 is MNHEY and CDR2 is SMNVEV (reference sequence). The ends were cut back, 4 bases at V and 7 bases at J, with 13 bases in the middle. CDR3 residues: CASSWGGRSGYTF. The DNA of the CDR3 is TGTGCCAGCAGTTGGGGGGGCCGGTCTGGCTACACCTTC.

CDR3 residues: CASSQVGLAGADTQYF. The DNA for the CDR3 is TGCGCCAGCAGCCAAGTAGGACTAGCGGGAGCAGATACGCAGTATTTT. This sequence joins TRBV4-1 and TRBJ2-3, with TRBD2 matching over 13 bases. The V gene's germline CDR1 is MGHRA and CDR2 YSYEKL. The CDR3 runs 16 residues. Germline trimming cut 1 base from V and 4 bases from J; bases unmatched to any gene: 2.

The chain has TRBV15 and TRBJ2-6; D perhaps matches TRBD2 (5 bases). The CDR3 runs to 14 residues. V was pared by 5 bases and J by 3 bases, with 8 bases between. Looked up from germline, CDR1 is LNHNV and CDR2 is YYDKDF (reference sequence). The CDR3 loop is CATSGGIGANVLTF. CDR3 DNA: TGTGCCACCAGCGGAGGAATTGGGGCCAACGTCCTGACTTTC.

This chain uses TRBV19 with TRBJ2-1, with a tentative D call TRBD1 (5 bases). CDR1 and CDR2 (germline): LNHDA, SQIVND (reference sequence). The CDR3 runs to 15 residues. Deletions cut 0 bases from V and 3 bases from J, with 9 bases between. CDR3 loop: CASSIDGALYNEQFF. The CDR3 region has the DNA TGTGCCAGTAGTATAGATGGGGCCCTCTACAATGAGCAGTTCTTC.

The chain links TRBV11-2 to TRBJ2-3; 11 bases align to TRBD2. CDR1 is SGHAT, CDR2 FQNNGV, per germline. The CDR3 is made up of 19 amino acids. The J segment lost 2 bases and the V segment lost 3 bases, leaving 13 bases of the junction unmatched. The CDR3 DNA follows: TGTGCCAGCAGCTTCGGCAGTTACGCTAGCGGGAGGCCCACAGATACGCAGTATTTT. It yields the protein CASSFGSYASGRPTDTQYF.

The CDR3 sequence: CASSVDGGWNTEAFF. In DNA, the CDR3 is TGTGCCAGCAGCGTCGATGGCGGCTGGAACACTGAAGCTTTCTTT. This chain connects TRBV9 to TRBJ1-1, with unresolved D. This CDR3 comprises 15 residues. From germline, CDR1 is SGDLS and CDR2 YYNGEE. Trimming stripped 2 bases from V and 1 base from J, with 12 bases between.

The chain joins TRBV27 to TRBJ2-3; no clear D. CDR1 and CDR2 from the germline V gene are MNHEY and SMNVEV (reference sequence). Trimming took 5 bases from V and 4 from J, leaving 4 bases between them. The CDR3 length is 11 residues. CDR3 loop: CASSVADTQYF. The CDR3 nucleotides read TGTGCCAGCAGTGTAGCAGATACGCAGTATTTT.

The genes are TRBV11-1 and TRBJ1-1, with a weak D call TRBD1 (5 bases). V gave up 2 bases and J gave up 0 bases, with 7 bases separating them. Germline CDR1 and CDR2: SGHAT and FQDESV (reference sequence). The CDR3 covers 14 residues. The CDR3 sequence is CASSLQGVNTEAFF. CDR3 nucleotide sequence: TGTGCCAGCAGCTTACAGGGCGTGAACACTGAAGCTTTCTTT.

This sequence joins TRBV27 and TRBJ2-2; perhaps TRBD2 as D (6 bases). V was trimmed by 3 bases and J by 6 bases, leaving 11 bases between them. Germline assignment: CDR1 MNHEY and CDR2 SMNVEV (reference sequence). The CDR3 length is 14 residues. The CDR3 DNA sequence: TGTGCCAGCAGTTTCGGGACTGCTCCCGGGGAGCTGTTTTTT. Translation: CASSFGTAPGELFF.

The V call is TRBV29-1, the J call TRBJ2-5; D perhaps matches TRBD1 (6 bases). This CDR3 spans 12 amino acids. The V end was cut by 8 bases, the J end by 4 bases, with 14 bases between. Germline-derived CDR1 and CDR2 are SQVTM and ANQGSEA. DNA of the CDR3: TGCAGCTCTCAGGGGATCGGAGAGACCCAGTACTTC. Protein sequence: CSSQGIGETQYF.

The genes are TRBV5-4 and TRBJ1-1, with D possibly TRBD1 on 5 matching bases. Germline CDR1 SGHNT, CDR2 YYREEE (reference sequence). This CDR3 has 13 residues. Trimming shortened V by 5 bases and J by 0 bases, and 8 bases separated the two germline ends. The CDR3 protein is CASRTELNTEAFF. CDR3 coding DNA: TGTGCCAGCAGGACAGAGCTGAACACTGAAGCTTTCTTT.

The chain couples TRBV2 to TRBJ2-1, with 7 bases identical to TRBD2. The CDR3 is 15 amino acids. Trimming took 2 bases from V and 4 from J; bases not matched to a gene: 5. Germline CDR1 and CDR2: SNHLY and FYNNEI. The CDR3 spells CASSERLADYNEQFF. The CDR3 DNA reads TGTGCCAGCAGTGAAAGGCTAGCGGATTACAATGAGCAGTTCTTC.

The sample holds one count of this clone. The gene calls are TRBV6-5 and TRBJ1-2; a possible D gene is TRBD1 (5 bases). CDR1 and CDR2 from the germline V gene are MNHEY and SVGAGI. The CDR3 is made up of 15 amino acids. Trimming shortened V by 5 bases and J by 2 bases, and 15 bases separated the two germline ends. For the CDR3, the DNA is TGTGCCAGCAGTCCTCTTCCAGGGATCAACTATGGCTACACCTTC. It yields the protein CASSPLPGINYGYTF.

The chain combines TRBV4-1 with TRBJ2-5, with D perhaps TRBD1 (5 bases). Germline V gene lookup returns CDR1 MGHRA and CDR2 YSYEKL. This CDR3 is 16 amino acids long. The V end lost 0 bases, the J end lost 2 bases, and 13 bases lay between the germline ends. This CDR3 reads CASSQEMATEQETQYF. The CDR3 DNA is TGCGCCAGCAGCCAAGAAATGGCGACAGAACAAGAGACCCAGTACTTC.

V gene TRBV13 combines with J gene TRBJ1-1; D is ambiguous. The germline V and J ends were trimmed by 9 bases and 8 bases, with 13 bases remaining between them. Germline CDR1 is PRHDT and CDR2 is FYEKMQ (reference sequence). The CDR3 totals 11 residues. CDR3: CASSGYGEAFF. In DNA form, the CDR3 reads TGTGCCAGTTCGGGGTATGGCGAAGCTTTCTTT.

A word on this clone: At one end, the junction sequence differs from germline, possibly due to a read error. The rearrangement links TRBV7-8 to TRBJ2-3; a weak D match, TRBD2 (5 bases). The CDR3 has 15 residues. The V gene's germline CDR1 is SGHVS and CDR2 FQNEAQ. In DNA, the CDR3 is TGTGCCAGCAGCCGTAGCAGTTCTAGCACAGATACGCAGTGTTTT. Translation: CASSRSSSSTDTQCF.

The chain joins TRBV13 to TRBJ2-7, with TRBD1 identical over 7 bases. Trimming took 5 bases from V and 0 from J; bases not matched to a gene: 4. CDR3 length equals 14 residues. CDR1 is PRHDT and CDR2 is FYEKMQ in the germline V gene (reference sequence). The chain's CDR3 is CASSGRDSSYEQYF. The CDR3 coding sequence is TGTGCCAGCAGCGGCCGGGACAGCTCCTACGAGCAGTACTTC.

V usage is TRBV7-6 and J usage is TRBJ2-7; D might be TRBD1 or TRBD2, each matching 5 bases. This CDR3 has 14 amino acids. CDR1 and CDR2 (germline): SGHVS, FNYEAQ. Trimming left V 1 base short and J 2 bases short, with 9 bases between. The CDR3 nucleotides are TGTGCCAGCAGCTTAGTGGGGGAAACCTACGAGCAGTACTTC. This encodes CASSLVGETYEQYF. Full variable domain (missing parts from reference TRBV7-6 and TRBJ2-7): GAGVSQSPRYKVTKRGQDVALRCDPISGHVSLYWYRQALGQGPEFLTYFNYEAQQDKSGLPNDRFSAERPEGSISTLTIQRTEQRDSAMYRCASSLVGETYEQYFGPGTRLTVT.

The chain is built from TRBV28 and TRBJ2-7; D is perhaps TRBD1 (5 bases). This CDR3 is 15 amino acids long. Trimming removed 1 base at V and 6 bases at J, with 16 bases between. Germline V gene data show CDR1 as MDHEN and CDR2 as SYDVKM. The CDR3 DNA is TGTGCCAGCAGTTTATATCAGGGCTCTTTGGGCGAGCAGTACTTC. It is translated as CASSLYQGSLGEQYF.

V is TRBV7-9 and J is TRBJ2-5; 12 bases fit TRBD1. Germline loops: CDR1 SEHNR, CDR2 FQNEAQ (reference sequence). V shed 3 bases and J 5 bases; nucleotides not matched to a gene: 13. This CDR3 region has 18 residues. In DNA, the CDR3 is TGTGCCAGCAGCTTCGTCCCGGGACAGGGGGCAAGTCGGGAGACCCAGTACTTC. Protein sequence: CASSFVPGQGASRETQYF.

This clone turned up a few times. CDR3 nucleotide sequence: TGTGCCAGCAGCCCCCCCATGACCGGGGAGCTGTTTTTT. This gives the protein CASSPPMTGELFF. This chain joins TRBV7-3 and TRBJ2-2; D is undetermined. The CDR3 has 13 amino acids. Trimming removed 5 bases at V and 5 bases at J, with 9 bases between. The V gene's germline CDR1 is SGHTA and CDR2 FQGTGA.

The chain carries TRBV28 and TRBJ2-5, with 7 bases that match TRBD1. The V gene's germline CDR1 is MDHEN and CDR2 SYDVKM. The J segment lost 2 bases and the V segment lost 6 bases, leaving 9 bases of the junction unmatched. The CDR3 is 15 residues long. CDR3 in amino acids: CASRQPGQLQETQYF. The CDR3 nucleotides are TGTGCCAGCAGACAACCGGGACAGCTACAAGAGACCCAGTACTTC.

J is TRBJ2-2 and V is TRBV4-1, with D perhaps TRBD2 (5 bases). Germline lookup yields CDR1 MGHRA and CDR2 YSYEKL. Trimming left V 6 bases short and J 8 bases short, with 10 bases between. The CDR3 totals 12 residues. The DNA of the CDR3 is TGCGCCAGCAGTCATGGCGGGGGGGAGCTGTTTTTT. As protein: CASSHGGGELFF.

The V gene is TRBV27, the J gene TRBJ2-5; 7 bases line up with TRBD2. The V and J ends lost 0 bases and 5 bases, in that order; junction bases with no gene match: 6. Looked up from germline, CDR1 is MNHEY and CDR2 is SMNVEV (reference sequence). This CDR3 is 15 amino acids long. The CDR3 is CASSLSRPSGETQYF. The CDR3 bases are TGTGCCAGCAGTTTATCTAGGCCTAGCGGCGAGACCCAGTACTTC.

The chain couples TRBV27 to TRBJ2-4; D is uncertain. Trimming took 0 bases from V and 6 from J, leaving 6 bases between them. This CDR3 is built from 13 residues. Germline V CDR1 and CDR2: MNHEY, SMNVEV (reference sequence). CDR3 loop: CASSLSGGNIQYF. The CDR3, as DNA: TGTGCCAGCAGTTTATCTGGTGGAAACATTCAGTACTTC.

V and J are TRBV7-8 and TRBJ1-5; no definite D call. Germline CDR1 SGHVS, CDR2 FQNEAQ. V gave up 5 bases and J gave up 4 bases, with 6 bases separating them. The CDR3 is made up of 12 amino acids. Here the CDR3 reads CASSHLNQPQHF. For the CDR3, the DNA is TGTGCCAGCAGCCACCTAAATCAGCCCCAGCATTTT.

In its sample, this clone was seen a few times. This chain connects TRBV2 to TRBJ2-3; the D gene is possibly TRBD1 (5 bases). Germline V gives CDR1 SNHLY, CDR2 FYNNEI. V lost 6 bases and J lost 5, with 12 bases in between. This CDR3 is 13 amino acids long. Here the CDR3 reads CASRWAREDTQYF. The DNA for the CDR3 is TGTGCCAGCAGGTGGGCCAGGGAAGATACGCAGTATTTT.

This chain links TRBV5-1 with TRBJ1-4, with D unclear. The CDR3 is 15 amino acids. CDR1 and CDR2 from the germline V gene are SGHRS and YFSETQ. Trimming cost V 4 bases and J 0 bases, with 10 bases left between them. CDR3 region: CASSPWDTTNEKLFF. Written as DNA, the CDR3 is TGCGCCAGCAGCCCATGGGATACAACTAATGAAAAACTGTTTTTT.